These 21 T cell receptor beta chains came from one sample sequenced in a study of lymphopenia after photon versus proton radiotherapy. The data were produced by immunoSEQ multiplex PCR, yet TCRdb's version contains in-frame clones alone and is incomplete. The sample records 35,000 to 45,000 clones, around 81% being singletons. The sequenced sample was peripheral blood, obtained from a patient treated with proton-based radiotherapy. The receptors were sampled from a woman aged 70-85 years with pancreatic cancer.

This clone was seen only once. CDR3 residues: CASSVGVYNEQFF. The CDR3 DNA reads as TGTGCCAGCAGTGTCGGAGTCTACAATGAGCAGTTCTTC. The gene calls are TRBV2 and TRBJ2-1, with unresolved D. This CDR3 spans 13 amino acids. The germline V and J ends were trimmed by 4 bases and 3 bases, with 7 bases remaining between them. Germline CDR1 is SNHLY and CDR2 is FYNNEI. Complete variable domain (other parts from reference TRBV2 and TRBJ2-1): EPEVTQTPSHQVTQMGQEVILRCVPISNHLYFYWYRQILGQKVEFLVSFYNNEISEKSEIFDDQFSVERPDGSNFTLKIRSTKLEDSAMYFCASSVGVYNEQFFGPGTRLTVL.

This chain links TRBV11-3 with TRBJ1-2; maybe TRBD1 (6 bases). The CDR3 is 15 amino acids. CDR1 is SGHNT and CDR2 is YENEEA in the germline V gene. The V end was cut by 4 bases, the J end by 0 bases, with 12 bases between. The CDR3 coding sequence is TGTGCCAGCAGCTCCAGGACAGCCTCTAACTATGGCTACACCTTC. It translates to CASSSRTASNYGYTF.

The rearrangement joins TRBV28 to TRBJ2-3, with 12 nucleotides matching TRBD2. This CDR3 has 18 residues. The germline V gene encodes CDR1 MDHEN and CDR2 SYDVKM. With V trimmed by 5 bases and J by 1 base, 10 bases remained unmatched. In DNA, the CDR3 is TGTGCCAGCAGTACTTATCCGGGACTAGCGGGCGGCACAGATACGCAGTATTTT. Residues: CASSTYPGLAGGTDTQYF. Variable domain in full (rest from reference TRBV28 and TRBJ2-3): DVKVTQSSRYLVKRTGEKVFLECVQDMDHENMFWYRQDPGLGLRLIYFSYDVKMKEKGDIPEGYSVSREKKERFSLILESASTNQTSMYLCASSTYPGLAGGTDTQYFGPGTRLTVL.

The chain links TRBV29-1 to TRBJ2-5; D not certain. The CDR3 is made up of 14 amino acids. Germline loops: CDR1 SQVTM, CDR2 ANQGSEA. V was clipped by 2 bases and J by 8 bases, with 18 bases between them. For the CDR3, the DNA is TGCAGCGTTGAAAACCCCTGGAAGGCTGGAACCCAGTACTTC. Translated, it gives CSVENPWKAGTQYF. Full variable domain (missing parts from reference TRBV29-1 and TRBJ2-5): SAVISQKPSRDICQRGTSLTIQCQVDSQVTMMFWYRQQPGQSLTLIATANQGSEATYESGFVIDKFPISRPNLTFSTLTVSNMSPEDSSIYLCSVENPWKAGTQYFGPGTRLLVL.

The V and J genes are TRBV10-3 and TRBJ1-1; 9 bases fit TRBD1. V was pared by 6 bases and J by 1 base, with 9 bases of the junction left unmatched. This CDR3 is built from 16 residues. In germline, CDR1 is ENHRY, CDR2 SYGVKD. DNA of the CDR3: TGTGCCATCAGCGCAAATCCGGGACAGGGGAACACTGAAGCTTTCTTT. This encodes CAISANPGQGNTEAFF.

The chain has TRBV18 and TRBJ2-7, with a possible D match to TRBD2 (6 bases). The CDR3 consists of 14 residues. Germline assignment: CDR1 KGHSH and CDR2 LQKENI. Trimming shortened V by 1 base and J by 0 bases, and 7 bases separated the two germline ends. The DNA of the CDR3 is TGTGCCAGCTCACCACGGGAGGACTCCTACGAGCAGTACTTC. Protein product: CASSPREDSYEQYF. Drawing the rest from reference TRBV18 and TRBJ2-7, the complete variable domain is NAGVMQNPRHLVRRRGQEARLRCSPMKGHSHVYWYRQLPEEGLKFMVYLQKENIIDESGMPKERFSAEFPKEGPSILRIQQVVRGDSAAYFCASSPREDSYEQYFGPGTRLTVT.

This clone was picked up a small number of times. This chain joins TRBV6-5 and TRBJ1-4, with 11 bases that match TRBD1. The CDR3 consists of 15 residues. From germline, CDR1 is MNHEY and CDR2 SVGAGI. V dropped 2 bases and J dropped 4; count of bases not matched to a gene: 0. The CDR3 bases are TGTGCCAGCAGTTACGGGACAGGGGGTAATGAAAAACTGTTTTTT. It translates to CASSYGTGGNEKLFF.

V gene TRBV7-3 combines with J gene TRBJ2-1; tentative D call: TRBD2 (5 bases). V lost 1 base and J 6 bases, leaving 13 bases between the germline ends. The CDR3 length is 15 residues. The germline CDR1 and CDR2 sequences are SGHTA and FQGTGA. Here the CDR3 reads CASSLIVGVGNEQFF. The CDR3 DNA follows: TGTGCCAGCAGCTTAATTGTGGGAGTAGGCAATGAGCAGTTCTTC.

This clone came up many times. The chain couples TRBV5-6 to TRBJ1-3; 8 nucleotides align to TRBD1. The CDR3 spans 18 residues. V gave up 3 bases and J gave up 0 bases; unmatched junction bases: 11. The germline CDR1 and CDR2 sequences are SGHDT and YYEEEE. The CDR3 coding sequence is TGTGCCAGCAGCTCGGGACAGGCCGAGTTCTTCTCTGGAAACACCATATATTTT. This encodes CASSSGQAEFFSGNTIYF.

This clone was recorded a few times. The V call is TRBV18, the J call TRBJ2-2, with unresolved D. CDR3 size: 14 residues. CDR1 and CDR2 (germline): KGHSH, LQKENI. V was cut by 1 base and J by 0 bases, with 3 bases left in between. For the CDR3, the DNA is TGTGCCAGCTCACCACGTTCGAACACCGGGGAGCTGTTTTTT. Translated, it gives CASSPRSNTGELFF.

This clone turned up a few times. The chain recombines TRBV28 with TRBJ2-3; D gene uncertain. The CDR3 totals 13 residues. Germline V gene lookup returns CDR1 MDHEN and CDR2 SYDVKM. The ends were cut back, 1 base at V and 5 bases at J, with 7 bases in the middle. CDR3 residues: CASSLFNRDTQYF. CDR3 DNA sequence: TGTGCCAGCAGTTTATTCAATAGAGATACGCAGTATTTT.

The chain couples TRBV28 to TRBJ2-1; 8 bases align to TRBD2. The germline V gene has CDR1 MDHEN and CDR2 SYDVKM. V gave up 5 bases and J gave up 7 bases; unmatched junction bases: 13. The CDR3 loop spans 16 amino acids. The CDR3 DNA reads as TGTGCCAGCAGTCCTCCCGGCGGGAGGAAGGGGAATGAGCAGTTCTTC. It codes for CASSPPGGRKGNEQFF.

DNA for the CDR3: TGTGCCAGCAGCCGCTTAGGGGGACAGGGTAATGATGGCTACACCTTC. Amino acids: CASSRLGGQGNDGYTF. V gene TRBV7-2 combines with J gene TRBJ1-2, with 9 positions matching TRBD1. CDR1 and CDR2 from the germline V gene are SGHTA and FQGNSA. The V segment lost 5 bases and the J segment 6 bases; nucleotides outside the gene matches: 13. The CDR3 runs to 16 residues.

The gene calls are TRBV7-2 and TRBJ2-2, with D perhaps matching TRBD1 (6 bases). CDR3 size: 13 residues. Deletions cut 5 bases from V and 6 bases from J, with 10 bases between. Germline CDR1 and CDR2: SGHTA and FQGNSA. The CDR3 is CASSTNRAGELFF. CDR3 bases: TGTGCCAGCAGCACCAACAGGGCCGGGGAGCTGTTTTTT.

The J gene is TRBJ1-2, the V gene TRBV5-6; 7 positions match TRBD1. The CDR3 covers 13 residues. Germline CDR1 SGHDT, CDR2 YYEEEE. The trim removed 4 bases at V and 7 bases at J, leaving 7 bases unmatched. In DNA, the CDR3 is TGTGCCAGCAGCCCTGGGACAGTAGGTGGCTACACCTTC. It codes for CASSPGTVGGYTF.

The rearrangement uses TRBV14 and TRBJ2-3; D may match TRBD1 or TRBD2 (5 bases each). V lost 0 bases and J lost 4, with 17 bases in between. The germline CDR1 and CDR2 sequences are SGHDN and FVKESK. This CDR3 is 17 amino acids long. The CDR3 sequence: CASSQDLIGTGPDTQYF. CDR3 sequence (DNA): TGTGCCAGCAGCCAAGATCTTATCGGGACGGGACCAGATACGCAGTATTTT.

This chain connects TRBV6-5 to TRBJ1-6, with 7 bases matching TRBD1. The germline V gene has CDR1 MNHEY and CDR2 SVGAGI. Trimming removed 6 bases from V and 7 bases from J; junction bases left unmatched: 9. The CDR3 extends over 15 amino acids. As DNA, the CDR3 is TGTGCCAGCAGCTTCCAGGGGGAGGTAAATTCACCCCTCCACTTT. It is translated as CASSFQGEVNSPLHF.

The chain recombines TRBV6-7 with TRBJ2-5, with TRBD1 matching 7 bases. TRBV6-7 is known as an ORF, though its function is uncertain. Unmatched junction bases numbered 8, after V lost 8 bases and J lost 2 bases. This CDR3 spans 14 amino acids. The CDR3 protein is CASPDTGDQETQYF. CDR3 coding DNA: TGTGCCAGCCCCGATACAGGGGATCAAGAGACCCAGTACTTC.

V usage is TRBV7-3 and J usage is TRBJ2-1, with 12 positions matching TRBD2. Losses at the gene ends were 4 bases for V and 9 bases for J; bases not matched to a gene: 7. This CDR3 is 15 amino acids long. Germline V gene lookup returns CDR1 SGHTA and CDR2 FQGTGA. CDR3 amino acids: CASSSRTSGTGEQFF. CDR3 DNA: TGTGCCAGCAGCTCGAGGACTAGCGGGACCGGTGAGCAGTTCTTC.

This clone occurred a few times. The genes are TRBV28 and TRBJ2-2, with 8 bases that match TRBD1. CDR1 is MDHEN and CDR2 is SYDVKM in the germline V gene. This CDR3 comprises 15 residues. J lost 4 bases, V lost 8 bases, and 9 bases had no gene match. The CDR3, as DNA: TGTGCCAGCGGAATAACCGGGACAGGCACCGGGGAGCTGTTTTTT. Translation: CASGITGTGTGELFF.

The CDR3 sequence: CAWSQQGLLYEQYF. CDR3 sequence (DNA): TGTGCCTGGAGTCAACAGGGGTTGCTCTACGAGCAGTACTTC. This chain links TRBV30 with TRBJ2-7, with 7 positions matching TRBD1. Germline loops: CDR1 GTSNPN, CDR2 SVGIG (reference sequence). The CDR3 is 14 amino acids. The V segment lost 2 bases and the J segment 3 bases; nucleotides outside the gene matches: 7.